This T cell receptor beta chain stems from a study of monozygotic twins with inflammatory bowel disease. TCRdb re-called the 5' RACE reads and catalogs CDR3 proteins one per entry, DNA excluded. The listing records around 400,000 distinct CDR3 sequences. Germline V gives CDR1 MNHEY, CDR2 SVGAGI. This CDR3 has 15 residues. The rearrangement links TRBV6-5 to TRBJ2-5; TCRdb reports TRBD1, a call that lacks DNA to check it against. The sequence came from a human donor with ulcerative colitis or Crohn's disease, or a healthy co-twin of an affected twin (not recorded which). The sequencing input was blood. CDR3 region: CASSYTTGALETQYF.